This TCR beta chain was profiled in a study of blood T cells in healthy people across ages. A sample-barcoded 5' primer and a J-beta primer mix were used in a second PCR of roughly 7 to 12 cycles. MiXCR was run by TCRdb on the 5' RACE reads, yielding one entry per CDR3 protein. The sample has 1.6 million or so distinct CDR3 sequences, roughly 30% seen once. Study-level results: Getting older went along with TCR beta diversity per million T cells dropping roughly linearly.

This clonotype was found many times. Its antigen is still unknown. The CDR3 spans 14 residues. The V gene's germline CDR1 is MNHEY and CDR2 SVGEGT. The V and J ends lost 4 bases and 0 bases respectively, with 9 bases between them. The sequenced sample consisted of blood. V gene TRBV6-2 or TRBV6-3 combines with J gene TRBJ1-2; D is uncertain. The receptor was derived from a woman in her thirties in good health. The CDR3 sequence: CASSSGTSNYGYTF. The DNA of the CDR3 is TGTGCCAGCAGTTCGGGCACCTCTAACTATGGCTACACCTTC.